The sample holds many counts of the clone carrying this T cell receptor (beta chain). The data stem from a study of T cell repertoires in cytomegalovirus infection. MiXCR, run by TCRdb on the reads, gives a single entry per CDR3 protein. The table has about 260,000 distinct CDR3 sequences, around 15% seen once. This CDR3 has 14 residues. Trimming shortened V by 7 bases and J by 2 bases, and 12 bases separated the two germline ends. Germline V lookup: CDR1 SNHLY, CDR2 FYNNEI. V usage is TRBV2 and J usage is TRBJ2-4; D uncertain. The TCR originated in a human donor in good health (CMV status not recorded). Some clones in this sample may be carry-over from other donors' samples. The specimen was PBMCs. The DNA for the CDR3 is TGTGCCAGCACCCCCGGAGAGTCCAAAAACATTCAGTACTTC. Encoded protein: CASTPGESKNIQYF. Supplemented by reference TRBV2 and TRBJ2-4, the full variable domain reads EPEVTQTPSHQVTQMGQEVILRCVPISNHLYFYWYRQILGQKVEFLVSFYNNEISEKSEIFDDQFSVERPDGSNFTLKIRSTKLEDSAMYFCASTPGESKNIQYFGAGTRLSVL.